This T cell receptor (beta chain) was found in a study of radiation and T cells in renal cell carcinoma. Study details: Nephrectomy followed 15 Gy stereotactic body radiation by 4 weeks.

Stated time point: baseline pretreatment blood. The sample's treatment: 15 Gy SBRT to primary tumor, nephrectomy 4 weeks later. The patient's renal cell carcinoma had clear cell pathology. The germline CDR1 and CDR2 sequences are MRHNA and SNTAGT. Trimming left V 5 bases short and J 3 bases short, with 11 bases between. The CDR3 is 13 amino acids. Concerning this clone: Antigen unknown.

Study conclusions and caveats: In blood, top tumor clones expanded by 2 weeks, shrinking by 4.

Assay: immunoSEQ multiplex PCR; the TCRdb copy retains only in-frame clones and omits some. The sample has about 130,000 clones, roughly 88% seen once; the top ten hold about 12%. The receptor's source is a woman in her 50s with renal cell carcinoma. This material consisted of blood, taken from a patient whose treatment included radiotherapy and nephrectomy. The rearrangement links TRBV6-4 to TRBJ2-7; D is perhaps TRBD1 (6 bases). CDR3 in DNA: TGTGCCAGCAGTACCCGGGACAACTACGAGCAGTACTTC. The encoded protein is CASSTRDNYEQYF.